The 24 T cell receptor beta chains listed next were all sequenced from one sample in a study of neurological immune-mediated disorders. A single record per CDR3 protein comes from TCRdb applying MiXCR to the 5' RACE reads. Of tens of thousands of distinct CDR3 sequences listed, roughly 4.4% were seen once; the top ten hold about 3.1%. The material sequenced was PBMCs. The receptor source for this set is a man aged 50 to 60 with multiple sclerosis.

This clonotype was detected ten times or more. The J gene is TRBJ2-7, the V gene TRBV6-5; 7 bases are a match to TRBD1. The CDR3 totals 14 residues. V lost 0 bases and J lost 3; bases outside the gene matches: 2. Germline CDR1 reads MNHEY; CDR2 reads SVGAGI. The CDR3 nucleotides are TGTGCCAGCAGTTACTCAGGGGGCGGCTACGAGCAGTACTTC. It encodes CASSYSGGGYEQYF.

Note on this clonotype: This sequence may be a read error, since a much larger clone differs from it by one base. V is TRBV25-1 and J is TRBJ2-6; weak D call: TRBD2 (6 bases). The CDR3 has 16 amino acids. Germline CDR1 reads MGHDK; CDR2 reads SYGVNS. CDR3 in amino acids: CASTPDGGTGAKVLTF. The CDR3 coding sequence is TGTGCCAGCACCCCTGATGGAGGGACTGGGGCCAAAGTCCTGACTTTC.

This clonotype turned up a few times. The gene calls are TRBV5-5 and TRBJ2-5; TRBD2 aligns across 10 bases. Looked up from germline, CDR1 is SGHKS and CDR2 is YYEKEE (reference sequence). The J segment lost 5 bases and the V segment lost 3 bases, leaving 16 bases of the junction unmatched. This CDR3 is 18 amino acids long. For the CDR3, the DNA is TGTGCCAGCAGCTGGACCTTAGCGGGGGGCCCACAAAAGGAGACCCAGTACTTC. It codes for CASSWTLAGGPQKETQYF.

As for this clonotype: A much larger clone sits a single nucleotide away, making a read error possible. The chain couples TRBV7-9 to TRBJ2-1; D is ambiguous. The CDR3 is 12 amino acids. Per the germline V gene, CDR1 is SEHNR and CDR2 is FQNEAQ (reference sequence). CDR3 coding DNA: TGTACCAGCAGCTTAGATGCCTATGAGCAGTTCTTC. Residues: CTSSLDAYEQFF.

In its sample, this clonotype was seen many times. The chain carries TRBV20-1 and TRBJ2-1; D call uncertain. The CDR3 loop spans 16 amino acids. The V and J ends lost 3 bases and 0 bases respectively, with 15 bases between them. CDR1 and CDR2 (germline): DFQATT, SNEGSKA (reference sequence). CDR3 residues: CSASFGAYSSYNEQFF. CDR3 nucleotide sequence: TGCAGTGCTAGCTTTGGTGCATATAGCTCCTACAATGAGCAGTTCTTC.

This clonotype has a count of ten or more. The chain employs TRBV12-3 or TRBV12-4 and TRBJ2-2; D is undetermined. The CDR3 extends over 13 amino acids. V was clipped by 6 bases and J by 4 bases, with 9 bases between them. The CDR3 DNA reads TGTGCCAGCAGCGAGGTGGGCACCGGGGAGCTGTTTTTT. This encodes CASSEVGTGELFF.

In this sample, this clonotype turned up many times. The chain joins TRBV5-1 to TRBJ1-2, with 7 bases aligning to TRBD1. V trimming: 3 bases; J trimming: 7 bases; junction bases outside the gene matches: 12. Germline V gives CDR1 SGHRS, CDR2 YFSETQ. CDR3 length: 15 amino acids. The CDR3 loop reads CASSSTTGQAGGYTF. The CDR3 DNA follows: TGCGCCAGCAGCTCCACCACTGGACAGGCCGGTGGCTACACCTTC.

CDR3 loop: CASSYGQGFGETQYF. Written as DNA, the CDR3 is TGCGCCAGCAGCTACGGACAGGGTTTTGGGGAGACCCAGTACTTC. The chain couples TRBV5-1 to TRBJ2-5; 8 bases match TRBD1. This CDR3 has 15 residues. CDR1 and CDR2 from the germline V gene are SGHRS and YFSETQ. V dropped 3 bases and J dropped 5; count of bases not matched to a gene: 9.

Only a few counts were recorded for this clonotype. V is TRBV3-1 and J is TRBJ2-4; D gene unclear. The V and J ends lost 0 bases and 6 bases respectively, with 3 bases between them. There are 12 residues in the CDR3. The germline gives CDR1 LGHDT, CDR2 YNNKEL (reference sequence). Here the CDR3 reads CASSQEGNIQYF. The CDR3 nucleotides are TGTGCCAGCAGCCAAGAAGGAAACATTCAGTACTTC.

The chain recombines TRBV4-1 with TRBJ2-2; D remains ambiguous. Germline lookup yields CDR1 MGHRA and CDR2 YSYEKL. V was trimmed by 0 bases and J by 4 bases, leaving 9 bases between them. The CDR3 loop spans 15 amino acids. This CDR3 is CASSQEASLTGELFF. CDR3 sequence (DNA): TGCGCCAGCAGCCAAGAGGCTTCTCTCACCGGGGAGCTGTTTTTT.

This clonotype was seen at least ten times. The V call is TRBV5-1, the J call TRBJ2-1; 10 nucleotides align to TRBD1. V lost 4 bases to trimming and J lost 2 bases; unmatched junction nucleotides: 6. This CDR3 region has 16 residues. Germline V CDR1 and CDR2: SGHRS, YFSETQ. The CDR3 reads CASSARQGAAYNEQFF. The CDR3 DNA sequence: TGCGCCAGCAGCGCGAGACAGGGGGCCGCCTACAATGAGCAGTTCTTC.

This clonotype occurred many times. The chain is built from TRBV5-1 and TRBJ2-7; no firm D call. This CDR3 has 15 residues. Germline V gene data show CDR1 as SGHRS and CDR2 as YFSETQ. Trimming removed 2 bases from V and 6 bases from J, with 18 bases in between. CDR3 protein: CASSFRRGSFGEQYF. Written as DNA, the CDR3 is TGCGCCAGCAGCTTTCGTCGTGGAAGCTTCGGCGAGCAGTACTTC.

This clonotype occurred many times. This sequence joins TRBV20-1 and TRBJ2-3, with D perhaps matching TRBD2 (7 bases). Germline V lookup: CDR1 DFQATT, CDR2 SNEGSKA (reference sequence). Trimming took 3 bases from V and 2 from J, leaving 15 bases between them. CDR3 length: 15 residues. The CDR3 sequence is CSASWGGAFTDTQYF. CDR3 sequence (DNA): TGCAGTGCTAGCTGGGGGGGGGCTTTCACAGATACGCAGTATTTT.

This clonotype was seen repeatedly, ten times or more. The genes are TRBV5-5 and TRBJ1-2; possible D gene TRBD1, 5 bases. In germline, CDR1 is SGHKS, CDR2 YYEKEE (reference sequence). V lost 0 bases and J 3 bases, leaving 12 bases between the germline ends. The CDR3 covers 15 residues. The CDR3 nucleotides read TGTGCCAGCAGCTTGGTAGGGGATGCGGACTATGGCTACACCTTC. This codes for CASSLVGDADYGYTF.

This clonotype has ten or more counts. This chain links TRBV7-9 with TRBJ2-1, with D perhaps assigned TRBD1 or TRBD2 (5 bases each). Trimming took 3 bases from V and 3 from J, leaving 15 bases between them. The germline gives CDR1 SEHNR, CDR2 FQNEAQ (reference sequence). The CDR3 runs 16 residues. The CDR3, as DNA: TGTGCCAGCAGCTTCTCCGGTGGGGGTAACTACAATGAGCAGTTCTTC. This codes for CASSFSGGGNYNEQFF. The full variable domain, its missing parts supplied by reference TRBV7-9 and TRBJ2-1, is DTGVSQNPRHKITKRGQNVTFRCDPISEHNRLYWYRQTLGQGPEFLTYFQNEAQLEKSRLLSDRFSAERPKGSFSTLEIQRTEQGDSAMYLCASSFSGGGNYNEQFFGPGTRLTVL.

This clonotype appeared many times. The rearrangement links TRBV15 to TRBJ2-1; 8 bases match TRBD2. The CDR3 loop spans 15 amino acids. Germline values: CDR1 LNHNV, CDR2 YYDKDF (reference sequence). J was trimmed by 9 bases and V by 4 bases; bases with no gene match: 11. This CDR3 reads CATSKPGLGGGEQFF. Here the CDR3 DNA reads TGTGCCACCAGCAAACCGGGACTAGGGGGTGGTGAGCAGTTCTTC.

Many counts were recorded for this clonotype. The chain couples TRBV5-1 to TRBJ1-3; D remains unclear. V was clipped by 1 base and J by 0 bases, with 11 bases between them. CDR1 is SGHRS and CDR2 is YFSETQ in the germline V gene. The CDR3 contains 16 residues. CDR3: CASSLLQADSGNTIYF. CDR3 in DNA: TGCGCCAGCAGCTTGCTCCAGGCGGACTCTGGAAACACCATATATTTT.

The chain recombines TRBV2 with TRBJ2-3; D is ambiguous. V was pared by 6 bases and J by 1 base, with 8 bases between. Germline V CDR1 and CDR2: SNHLY, FYNNEI. The CDR3 is 13 amino acids. Here the CDR3 reads CASRDDRTDTQYF. The CDR3 nucleotides are TGTGCCAGCAGGGATGACCGCACAGATACGCAGTATTTT. Full variable domain (rest looked up from reference TRBV2 and TRBJ2-3): EPEVTQTPSHQVTQMGQEVILRCVPISNHLYFYWYRQILGQKVEFLVSFYNNEISEKSEIFDDQFSVERPDGSNFTLKIRSTKLEDSAMYFCASRDDRTDTQYFGPGTRLTVL.

This clonotype has at least ten counts. The V call is TRBV10-1, the J call TRBJ2-1; TRBD2 agrees at 8 bases. V was pared by 0 bases and J by 2 bases, with 0 bases of the junction left unmatched. Germline V gene data show CDR1 as WNHNN and CDR2 as SYGVQD (reference sequence). The CDR3 totals 15 residues. The CDR3 DNA sequence: TGCGCCAGCAGTGAGTCGGGACTAGCCTACAATGAGCAGTTCTTC. It specifies CASSESGLAYNEQFF.

This clonotype was observed at least ten times. This CDR3 reads CSAREGKGPGNEQFF. In DNA, the CDR3 is TGCAGTGCTAGAGAGGGTAAGGGACCGGGGAATGAGCAGTTCTTC. The V gene is TRBV20-1, the J gene TRBJ2-1, with D perhaps being TRBD1 or TRBD2 (5 bases each). This CDR3 spans 15 amino acids. V shed 0 bases and J shed 7 bases, with 16 bases lying between them. Germline V gives CDR1 DFQATT, CDR2 SNEGSKA (reference sequence).

This clonotype was counted many times. The rearrangement links TRBV28 to TRBJ1-2; D is unclear. The germline V gene encodes CDR1 MDHEN and CDR2 SYDVKM. This CDR3 contains 11 residues. V lost 9 bases and J lost 0, with 5 bases in between. CDR3 loop: CASKANYGYTF. As DNA, the CDR3 is TGTGCCAGTAAAGCTAACTATGGCTACACCTTC.

This clonotype was recorded at least ten times. The chain joins TRBV20-1 to TRBJ1-1; TRBD1 agrees at 7 bases. The CDR3 consists of 16 residues. J lost 1 base, V lost 1 base, and 9 bases had no gene match. Germline lookup yields CDR1 DFQATT and CDR2 SNEGSKA (reference sequence). The CDR3: CSARVLGQLKNTEAFF. The CDR3 DNA reads as TGCAGTGCTAGAGTTCTGGGACAGCTTAAGAACACTGAAGCTTTCTTT.

In this sample, this clonotype turned up many times. The V and J genes are TRBV15 and TRBJ2-5, with D uncertain. The CDR3 contains 15 residues. Germline CDR1 is LNHNV and CDR2 is YYDKDF (reference sequence). V was clipped by 3 bases and J by 1 base, with 12 bases between them. CDR3 DNA sequence: TGTGCCACCAGCAGCCTTCAGGAGATCCAAGAGACCCAGTACTTC. It is translated as CATSSLQEIQETQYF.

This clonotype was found a few times. The genes are TRBV7-9 and TRBJ2-4; D gene unclear. Trimming cost V 4 bases and J 1 base, with 14 bases left between them. This CDR3 has 16 amino acids. Germline CDR1 reads SEHNR; CDR2 reads FQNEAQ (reference sequence). CDR3 amino acids: CASSSDLTVAKNIQYF. For the CDR3, the DNA is TGTGCCAGCAGCTCGGACCTGACTGTGGCCAAAAACATTCAGTACTTC.